This entry lists 9 T cell receptor beta chains sequenced from one sample in a study of spatial heterogeneity in lung cancer. Specified time point: sample taken at primary tumor resection. TCRdb fed the 5' RACE reads into MiXCR, producing one record per CDR3 protein. The sample comprises about 92,000 distinct CDR3 sequences, 10% to 15% of which are singletons, and under 50% rests with the top ten. The sample was PBMCs, taken at surgery. These receptors all come from a male donor with early-stage non-small cell lung cancer.

This clonotype has at least ten counts. J is TRBJ2-7 and V is TRBV20-1; D is ambiguous. CDR1 and CDR2 from the germline V gene are DFQATT and SNEGSKA (reference sequence). The CDR3 is made up of 12 amino acids. V lost 1 base and J 2 bases, leaving 6 bases between the germline ends. This chain's CDR3 is CSARAPPYEQYF. The DNA of the CDR3 is TGCAGTGCTAGAGCACCCCCCTACGAGCAGTACTTC.

V and J are TRBV10-1 and TRBJ2-1; D not resolved. The V gene's germline CDR1 is WNHNN and CDR2 SYGVQD (reference sequence). The CDR3 is 15 residues long. Trimming cost V 2 bases and J 0 bases, with 8 bases left between them. The CDR3 is CASSEGSSSYNEQFF. The CDR3 DNA is TGCGCCAGCAGTGAGGGCTCGAGCTCCTACAATGAGCAGTTCTTC.

This clonotype appeared a few times. V gene TRBV7-8 combines with J gene TRBJ2-2; D may correspond to TRBD1 or TRBD2 (6 bases each). The CDR3 loop spans 16 amino acids. Trimming left V 5 bases short and J 6 bases short, with 19 bases between. In germline, CDR1 is SGHVS, CDR2 FQNEAQ. CDR3 nucleotide sequence: TGTGCCAGCAGCCGCACAGGGTCTAGCGTTGCCGGGGAGCTGTTTTTT. Amino acid sequence: CASSRTGSSVAGELFF. The complete variable domain, with remaining parts taken from reference TRBV7-8 and TRBJ2-2, reads GAGVSQSPRYKVAKRGQDVALRCDPISGHVSLFWYQQALGQGPEFLTYFQNEAQLDKSGLPSDRFFAERPEGSVSTLKIQRTQQEDSAVYLCASSRTGSSVAGELFFGEGSRLTVL.

This clonotype turned up a few times. V usage is TRBV6-2 or TRBV6-3 and J usage is TRBJ2-4; 10 bases map to TRBD2. After removal of 4 bases from V and 0 bases from J, the junction contained 12 bases not matched to a gene. The CDR3 length is 19 residues. The germline gives CDR1 MNHEY, CDR2 SVGEGT. In DNA, the CDR3 is TGTGCCAGCAGTTCGAGTAGGACTAGCGGATCCCTAGCCAAAAACATTCAGTACTTC. This codes for CASSSSRTSGSLAKNIQYF.

This clonotype was recorded a few times. This sequence joins TRBV29-1 and TRBJ1-4; D is ambiguous. Trimming stripped 5 bases from V and 5 bases from J, with 6 bases between. This CDR3 has 11 amino acids. CDR1 and CDR2 from the germline V gene are SQVTM and ANQGSEA. CDR3: CSVRLNEKLFF. CDR3 DNA sequence: TGCAGCGTTCGGTTAAATGAAAAACTGTTTTTT.

V gene TRBV7-2 combines with J gene TRBJ2-1; possibly TRBD2 for D (6 bases). Germline assignment: CDR1 SGHTA and CDR2 FQGNSA. V lost 1 base and J 3 bases, leaving 10 bases between the germline ends. The CDR3 spans 15 residues. CDR3 sequence reads: CASSLEGLIYNEQFF. The CDR3 nucleotides read TGTGCCAGCAGCTTAGAGGGACTGATCTACAATGAGCAGTTCTTC.

The chain links TRBV12-3 or TRBV12-4 to TRBJ2-2, with D hard to call. V dropped 2 bases and J dropped 4 bases, with 11 bases sitting between them. The length of the CDR3 is 15 residues. CDR3 bases: TGTGCCAGCAGTTTATTCGGTTCGAGCACCGGGGAGCTGTTTTTT. This encodes CASSLFGSSTGELFF.

CDR3 sequence (DNA): TGCAGCGTTGAAAAAACAGGGGGTGCCACTGAAGCTTTCTTT. It yields the protein CSVEKTGGATEAFF. This chain uses TRBV29-1 with TRBJ1-1; 8 bases line up with TRBD1. CDR3 length: 14 amino acids. V was pared by 2 bases and J by 4 bases, with 6 bases of the junction left unmatched. Germline-derived CDR1 and CDR2 are SQVTM and ANQGSEA.

This clonotype was seen more than once but under ten times. The chain combines TRBV29-1 with TRBJ1-6, with no clear D. The V gene's germline CDR1 is SQVTM and CDR2 ANQGSEA. There are 15 residues in the CDR3. The V end lost 6 bases, the J end lost 0 bases, and 12 bases lay between the germline ends. Here the CDR3 DNA reads TGCAGCGTACCAGGATTGAGCTCCTATAATTCACCCCTCCACTTT. Amino acids: CSVPGLSSYNSPLHF.